A single sample gave rise to the 8 T cell receptor beta chains below, sequenced in a study of T cells after yellow fever vaccination. TCRdb recomputed calls from the 5' RACE reads with MiXCR, one row per CDR3 protein. The sample contains about 69,000 distinct CDR3 sequences, under 6.5% of which appear only once. The sequences come from CD4+ T cells sorted from PBMCs, collected around 14 days after the first yellow fever vaccination. The receptors shown here come from a young man who received the YFV17D yellow fever vaccine.

The sample holds many counts of this clonotype. This chain uses TRBV18 with TRBJ2-5; no reliable D call. This CDR3 contains 12 residues. The V end was cut by 4 bases, the J end by 4 bases, with 7 bases between. Germline V gives CDR1 KGHSH, CDR2 LQKENI. Written as DNA, the CDR3 is TGTGCCAGCTCACGTTACTCAGAGACCCAGTACTTC. This encodes CASSRYSETQYF.

The CDR3 DNA reads as TGTGCCAGCAGCTTTGGTCCGAACGGCAATCAGCCCCAGCATTTT. This gives the protein CASSFGPNGNQPQHF. This rearrangement joins TRBV5-6 to TRBJ1-5, with D uncertain. V shed 2 bases and J shed 2 bases, with 11 bases lying between them. CDR1 is SGHDT and CDR2 is YYEEEE in the germline V gene. The CDR3 has 15 residues.

This clonotype was detected many times. V gene TRBV12-3 or TRBV12-4 combines with J gene TRBJ1-2; possible D gene TRBD1, 5 bases. This CDR3 spans 12 amino acids. Trimming left V 3 bases short and J 5 bases short, with 7 bases between. For the CDR3, the DNA is TGTGCCAGCAGTTTTGGGACTTATGGCTACACCTTC. This gives the protein CASSFGTYGYTF.

This clonotype was picked up many times. The rearrangement joins TRBV28 to TRBJ1-2; TRBD1 is a possible D gene (5 bases). This CDR3 is built from 18 residues. The V and J ends lost 2 bases and 6 bases respectively, with 25 bases between them. Germline V gene data show CDR1 as MDHEN and CDR2 as SYDVKM. CDR3 DNA: TGTGCCAGCAGTTTAGGCAGGGCCTTCCGGACGGGGGGTAATGGCTACACCTTC. It translates to CASSLGRAFRTGGNGYTF.

This clonotype was picked up many times. The chain couples TRBV5-6 to TRBJ1-5, with D tentatively TRBD1 (5 bases). The CDR3 is 15 residues long. Germline V CDR1 and CDR2: SGHDT, YYEEEE. The germline V and J ends were trimmed by 1 base and 2 bases, with 10 bases remaining between them. The chain's CDR3 is CASSLRGVGNQPQHF. The DNA of the CDR3 is TGTGCCAGCAGCTTGAGGGGAGTGGGCAATCAGCCCCAGCATTTT. Looking up the rest from reference TRBV5-6 and TRBJ1-5 gives the full variable domain: DAGVTQSPTHLIKTRGQQVTLRCSPKSGHDTVSWYQQALGQGPQFIFQYYEEEERQRGNFPDRFSGHQFPNYSSELNVNALLLGDSALYLCASSLRGVGNQPQHFGDGTRLSIL.

In its sample, this clonotype was seen many times. The rearrangement joins TRBV6-1 to TRBJ2-5; D is ambiguous. The CDR3 extends over 11 amino acids. V lost 7 bases, J lost 5 bases, and 8 bases lay in between. Germline lookup yields CDR1 MNHNS and CDR2 SASEGT. CDR3 coding DNA: TGTGCCAGCAAATTATCTGAGACCCAGTACTTC. Translating it yields CASKLSETQYF.

This clonotype appeared a few times. V is TRBV5-1 and J is TRBJ1-1; D gene unclear. The V end was cut by 7 bases, the J end by 11 bases, with 21 bases between. Per the germline V gene, CDR1 is SGHRS and CDR2 is YFSETQ. The CDR3 loop spans 13 amino acids. This CDR3 reads CASGPEGLAFAFF. CDR3 coding DNA: TGCGCCAGCGGTCCGGAAGGGCTGGCGTTTGCTTTCTTT.

This clonotype was seen ten or more times. This chain links TRBV20-1 with TRBJ1-4, with unresolved D. The ends were cut back, 0 bases at V and 8 bases at J, with 10 bases in the middle. The CDR3 consists of 13 residues. Germline V gene data show CDR1 as DFQATT and CDR2 as SNEGSKA (reference sequence). CDR3 bases: TGCAGTGCTAGAGAGAGCGGGCTGGAAAAACTGTTTTTT. Translated: CSARESGLEKLFF.